One and the same sample provided the 17 T cell receptor beta chains below, sequenced in a study of T cells in tumors after PD-1 blockade. Generated by immunoSEQ multiplex PCR, the TCRdb table keeps only in-frame clones and is missing some. In the table there are about 21,000 clones, 81% of which are singletons. The sequences come from PBMCs, collected after anti-PD-1 therapy. The receptors originated from a human donor with advanced basal cell or squamous cell carcinoma (not recorded which).

This rearrangement joins TRBV5-1 to TRBJ2-1; weak D call: TRBD1 (5 bases). CDR1 is SGHRS, CDR2 YFSETQ, per germline. The CDR3 extends over 16 amino acids. V was shortened by 0 bases and J by 4 bases, with 14 bases between the two germline ends. The CDR3 DNA is TGCGCCAGCAGCTTGGACCTCAGGGCCCAGTACAATGAGCAGTTCTTC. This encodes CASSLDLRAQYNEQFF.

The rearrangement links TRBV27 to TRBJ1-1; D gene uncertain. V was pared by 6 bases and J by 10 bases, with 18 bases between. In germline, CDR1 is MNHEY, CDR2 SMNVEV (reference sequence). This CDR3 is built from 13 residues. CDR3 sequence reads: CASSSFVTSGAFF. CDR3 in DNA: TGTGCCAGCAGCAGTTTCGTAACTTCAGGAGCTTTCTTT.

For the CDR3, the DNA is TGTGCCACCAGCAAAGGACTGAACACTGAAGCTTTCTTT. Encoded protein: CATSKGLNTEAFF. V and J are TRBV15 and TRBJ1-1; D gene unclear. The CDR3 is 13 amino acids. V was pared by 4 bases and J by 0 bases, with 6 bases between. Germline CDR1 and CDR2: LNHNV and YYDKDF (reference sequence).

The genes are TRBV2 and TRBJ1-3; D not certain. Trimming shortened V by 8 bases and J by 3 bases, and 11 bases separated the two germline ends. The CDR3 consists of 13 residues. Germline-derived CDR1 and CDR2 are SNHLY and FYNNEI. The CDR3: CASGGVLGNTIYF. CDR3 bases: TGTGCCAGCGGTGGGGTTCTTGGAAACACCATATATTTT. Full variable domain (missing parts from reference TRBV2 and TRBJ1-3): EPEVTQTPSHQVTQMGQEVILRCVPISNHLYFYWYRQILGQKVEFLVSFYNNEISEKSEIFDDQFSVERPDGSNFTLKIRSTKLEDSAMYFCASGGVLGNTIYFGEGSWLTVV.

The sample holds a few counts of this clone. The chain employs TRBV5-6 and TRBJ1-2; TRBD1 agrees at 9 bases. CDR1 and CDR2 from the germline V gene are SGHDT and YYEEEE. CDR3 length: 14 residues. Trimming took 0 bases from V and 5 from J; bases not matched to a gene: 2. The CDR3 loop reads CASSLGDRVYGYTF. The CDR3 coding sequence is TGTGCCAGCAGCTTGGGGGACAGGGTATATGGCTACACCTTC.

J is TRBJ2-7 and V is TRBV2, with D perhaps matching TRBD1 (5 bases). Germline assignment: CDR1 SNHLY and CDR2 FYNNEI. V lost 4 bases and J 9 bases, leaving 10 bases between the germline ends. The CDR3 is 11 residues long. The chain's CDR3 is CASSVQAVQYF. Here the CDR3 DNA reads TGTGCCAGCAGTGTACAGGCAGTGCAGTACTTC.

This chain uses TRBV5-1 with TRBJ2-5, with TRBD2 matching over 13 bases. The CDR3 totals 17 residues. Germline V gene sequence: CDR1 SGHRS, CDR2 YFSETQ. With V trimmed by 0 bases and J by 5 bases, 7 bases remained unmatched. The CDR3 spells CASSLGLAGGLSETQYF. CDR3 sequence (DNA): TGCGCCAGCAGCTTGGGACTAGCGGGGGGCCTGTCGGAGACCCAGTACTTC.

This chain joins TRBV7-2 and TRBJ1-4; D is ambiguous. Per the germline V gene, CDR1 is SGHTA and CDR2 is FQGNSA. The CDR3 has 14 amino acids. V was cut by 5 bases and J by 8 bases, with 15 bases left in between. The CDR3 DNA follows: TGTGCCAGCAGCGTAGATGTTGGTTACGAAAAACTGTTTTTT. Translating gives CASSVDVGYEKLFF.

The CDR3 nucleotides are TGTGCCAGCAGCTGGGGGGTGGTAGCGGGAGGGTACGAGCAGTACTTC. Protein sequence: CASSWGVVAGGYEQYF. The chain joins TRBV5-6 to TRBJ2-7; TRBD2 aligns across 11 bases. The J segment lost 4 bases and the V segment lost 3 bases, leaving 9 bases of the junction unmatched. This CDR3 comprises 16 residues. Germline-derived CDR1 and CDR2 are SGHDT and YYEEEE.

This clone was detected only once. The V and J genes are TRBV10-3 and TRBJ1-6; TRBD1 agrees at 7 bases. The length of the CDR3 is 16 residues. CDR1 and CDR2 (germline): ENHRY, SYGVKD. J lost 5 bases, V lost 0 bases, and 4 bases had no gene match. The CDR3 DNA sequence: TGTGCCATCAGTGAGTCTGGAGGGACAGATAATTCACCCCTCCACTTT. It specifies CAISESGGTDNSPLHF.

The chain uses TRBV13 and TRBJ2-3; D unresolved. The germline V gene encodes CDR1 PRHDT and CDR2 FYEKMQ (reference sequence). This CDR3 has 12 amino acids. V gave up 0 bases and J gave up 2 bases, with 0 bases separating them. The CDR3 region is CASSLGTDTQYF. In DNA, the CDR3 is TGTGCCAGCAGCTTAGGCACAGATACGCAGTATTTT. The full variable domain, its missing parts supplied by reference TRBV13 and TRBJ2-3, is AAGVIQSPRHLIKEKRETATLKCYPIPRHDTVYWYQQGPGQDPQFLISFYEKMQSDKGSIPDRFSAQQFSDYHSELNMSSLELGDSALYFCASSLGTDTQYFGPGTRLTVL.

In the case of this clone: A read error is likely, as this CDR3 ends without the conserved phenylalanine or tryptophan. The chain carries TRBV5-6 and TRBJ1-1; D may be TRBD1 (6 bases). The germline V and J ends were trimmed by 8 bases and 3 bases, with 14 bases remaining between them. Germline lookup yields CDR1 SGHDT and CDR2 YYEEEE. The CDR3 consists of 13 residues. Here the CDR3 reads CASRRGADTEAFL. The CDR3 nucleotides read TGTGCCAGTCGCCGGGGGGCGGACACTGAAGCTTTCCTT.

J is TRBJ2-7 and V is TRBV7-6; perhaps TRBD2 as D (6 bases). Germline CDR1 and CDR2: SGHVS and FNYEAQ. There are 14 residues in the CDR3. Between the trimmed V and J ends, which lost 8 bases and 0 bases, there was a span of 14 bases. In DNA, the CDR3 is TGTGCCAGCGGCCCCACCGGGGGCTCCTACGAGCAGTACTTC. Its protein is CASGPTGGSYEQYF. Combining the CDR3 with reference TRBV7-6 and TRBJ2-7 gives the whole variable domain GAGVSQSPRYKVTKRGQDVALRCDPISGHVSLYWYRQALGQGPEFLTYFNYEAQQDKSGLPNDRFSAERPEGSISTLTIQRTEQRDSAMYRCASGPTGGSYEQYFGPGTRLTVT.

This chain joins TRBV11-3 and TRBJ2-1, with D perhaps matching TRBD2 (6 bases). CDR3 size: 15 residues. The germline V and J ends were trimmed by 5 bases and 4 bases, with 15 bases remaining between them. Germline V CDR1 and CDR2: SGHNT, YENEEA. The chain's CDR3 is CASSPRGSVYNEQFF. Here the CDR3 DNA reads TGTGCCAGCAGCCCTCGGGGGTCTGTGTACAATGAGCAGTTCTTC.

The chain employs TRBV5-6 and TRBJ2-7; D gene unclear. Germline CDR1 and CDR2: SGHDT and YYEEEE. The CDR3 runs 16 residues. V gave up 0 bases and J gave up 3 bases, with 16 bases separating them. Here the CDR3 DNA reads TGTGCCAGCAGCTTGGCGTCTTGGTCTACCAGCTACGAGCAGTACTTC. Translating gives CASSLASWSTSYEQYF.

This clone has a single count. V usage is TRBV11-2 and J usage is TRBJ2-1; TRBD2 aligns across 14 bases. From germline, CDR1 is SGHAT and CDR2 FQNNGV. This CDR3 is 19 amino acids long. V was pared by 3 bases and J by 1 base, with 8 bases of the junction left unmatched. DNA for the CDR3: TGTGCCAGCAGCTTTTCGACTAGCGGGGGGGGGCTTTCCTACAATGAGCAGTTCTTC. Translating gives CASSFSTSGGGLSYNEQFF. The full variable domain, in which reference TRBV11-2 and TRBJ2-1 provide the parts outside the CDR3, is EAGVAQSPRYKIIEKRQSVAFWCNPISGHATLYWYQQILGQGPKLLIQFQNNGVVDDSQLPKDRFSAERLKGVDSTLKIQPAKLEDSAVYLCASSFSTSGGGLSYNEQFFGPGTRLTVL.

The chain combines TRBV19 with TRBJ2-1; 9 bases match TRBD2. With 4 bases clipped from V and 0 bases from J, the junction kept 19 bases outside the gene matches. The CDR3 sequence is 21 residues long. In germline, CDR1 is LNHDA, CDR2 SQIVND (reference sequence). DNA for the CDR3: TGTGCCAGTAGTAGGGATTTTGGCGGGAGGGCGAGTGGAAGCTCCTACAATGAGCAGTTCTTC. Its translation: CASSRDFGGRASGSSYNEQFF.